These 16 T cell receptor beta chains came from one sample sequenced in a study of chemoradiotherapy in HPV16-positive cancers. Clones were sequenced by immunoSEQ multiplex PCR, and TCRdb holds only the in-frame ones, with some missing. The data show some 30,000 clones, over 75% seen once. The specimen was blood, collected from a patient who underwent chemoradiotherapy. The receptors come from a human donor with HPV-associated anogenital cancer.

V gene TRBV29-1 combines with J gene TRBJ1-3; D remains unclear. Between the trimmed V and J ends, which lost 6 bases and 2 bases, there was a span of 8 bases. The CDR3 has 12 amino acids. Germline-derived CDR1 and CDR2 are SQVTM and ANQGSEA. This CDR3 reads CSVSEAGNTIYF. DNA for the CDR3: TGCAGCGTATCCGAAGCTGGAAACACCATATATTTT.

This sequence joins TRBV7-2 and TRBJ2-7; TRBD2 is a possible D gene (5 bases). V was trimmed by 4 bases and J by 3 bases, leaving 7 bases between them. Germline V gene sequence: CDR1 SGHTA, CDR2 FQGNSA. CDR3 length equals 12 residues. The CDR3 here is CASSSGDYEQYF. CDR3 nucleotides: TGTGCCAGCAGCTCCGGGGACTACGAGCAGTACTTC.

The chain recombines TRBV6-5 with TRBJ1-4, with 7 bases fitting TRBD1. Germline CDR1 MNHEY, CDR2 SVGAGI. Unmatched junction bases numbered 8, after V lost 2 bases and J lost 8 bases. CDR3 size: 15 residues. The CDR3 loop reads CASSYQTGSLEKLFF. The CDR3 nucleotides read TGTGCCAGCAGTTACCAGACAGGGAGTCTCGAAAAACTGTTTTTT.

This rearrangement joins TRBV7-9 to TRBJ1-2; D might be TRBD1 (5 bases). CDR3 length: 15 amino acids. Germline V gene sequence: CDR1 SEHNR, CDR2 FQNEAQ (reference sequence). Trimming removed 1 base from V and 6 bases from J, with 15 bases in between. CDR3 amino acids: CASSLVGRGADGYTF. The CDR3 nucleotides read TGTGCCAGCAGCTTAGTGGGGAGGGGAGCGGATGGCTACACCTTC.

CDR3 nucleotides: TGTGCCAGCAGCTCCCTGGGTGCGAGCGCCAGGCAGCCCCAGCATTTT. Its translation: CASSSLGASARQPQHF. The chain joins TRBV11-2 to TRBJ1-5, with unresolved D. Trimming removed 4 bases from V and 7 bases from J, with 20 bases in between. CDR1 SGHAT and CDR2 FQNNGV come from the germline V gene. The CDR3 consists of 16 residues.

This chain joins TRBV29-1 and TRBJ1-1; tentative D call: TRBD1 (5 bases). V was cut by 7 bases and J by 0 bases, with 12 bases left in between. Germline V CDR1 and CDR2: SQVTM, ANQGSEA. The CDR3 has 13 amino acids. The CDR3 DNA reads as TGCAGCGGCCGAGGGGTCTTGAACACTGAAGCTTTCTTT. It translates to CSGRGVLNTEAFF.

The gene calls are TRBV7-2 and TRBJ1-2; 8 bases are a match to TRBD1. J gave up 5 bases and V 5 bases, and 4 bases lay outside the gene matches. Germline V gene sequence: CDR1 SGHTA, CDR2 FQGNSA. The CDR3 is 13 residues long. CDR3 region: CASSVGTGYGYTF. The DNA of the CDR3 is TGTGCCAGCAGCGTAGGGACAGGATATGGCTACACCTTC.

The chain uses TRBV7-6 and TRBJ1-2, with D possibly TRBD1 on 6 matching bases. The ends were cut back, 0 bases at V and 6 bases at J, with 11 bases in the middle. The CDR3 is made up of 14 amino acids. Germline V gene sequence: CDR1 SGHVS, CDR2 FNYEAQ. This CDR3 is CASSLAGGPDGYTF. CDR3 coding DNA: TGTGCCAGCAGCTTAGCGGGGGGGCCTGATGGCTACACCTTC.

This chain links TRBV6-5 with TRBJ2-5; 8 bases are shared with TRBD1. V lost 5 bases and J lost 5; bases outside the gene matches: 10. The CDR3 sequence is 15 residues long. Germline loops: CDR1 MNHEY, CDR2 SVGAGI. This chain's CDR3 is CASSQTQGAGETQYF. The CDR3, as DNA: TGTGCCAGCAGTCAAACCCAGGGGGCGGGGGAGACCCAGTACTTC.

This rearrangement joins TRBV6-1 to TRBJ2-7; either TRBD1 or TRBD2 may fit D (6 bases each). Germline CDR1 and CDR2: MNHNS and SASEGT. V dropped 7 bases and J dropped 2 bases, with 15 bases sitting between them. The CDR3 contains 14 residues. DNA of the CDR3: TGTGCCAGCATGGCGGGACACGCAACCTACGAGCAGTACTTC. This encodes CASMAGHATYEQYF.

This chain uses TRBV7-2 with TRBJ2-5; 9 positions agree with TRBD2. The J segment lost 5 bases and the V segment lost 0 bases, leaving 4 bases of the junction unmatched. CDR3 length: 15 amino acids. CDR1 and CDR2 (germline): SGHTA, FQGNSA. CDR3 region: CASSLAGLAPETQYF. CDR3 nucleotide sequence: TGTGCCAGCAGCTTAGCTGGACTAGCGCCGGAGACCCAGTACTTC.

J is TRBJ2-7 and V is TRBV19; 9 bases align to TRBD2. Losses at the gene ends were 4 bases for V and 4 bases for J; bases not matched to a gene: 8. This CDR3 is 15 amino acids long. From germline, CDR1 is LNHDA and CDR2 SQIVND (reference sequence). CDR3 sequence reads: CASSTFGTSQYEQYF. The CDR3 DNA is TGTGCCAGTAGTACCTTCGGGACTAGCCAATACGAGCAGTACTTC.

This rearrangement joins TRBV9 to TRBJ1-3, with a possible D match to TRBD1 (5 bases). Trimming took 0 bases from V and 8 from J, leaving 12 bases between them. Per the germline V gene, CDR1 is SGDLS and CDR2 is YYNGEE. The CDR3 sequence is 14 residues long. The CDR3: CASSVDGGADTIYF. CDR3 DNA sequence: TGTGCCAGCAGCGTAGATGGGGGAGCCGACACCATATATTTT.

Notes on this clone: The junction and the germline gene differ at one end; a read error may be behind it. The chain is built from TRBV7-6 and TRBJ2-7; 12 bases match TRBD2. Germline lookup yields CDR1 SGHVS and CDR2 FNYEAQ. The CDR3 contains 18 residues. For the CDR3, the DNA is TGTGCCAGCAGCCTAGCTAGCGGGGGGGGAAGAAGCTCCTACGAGCAGTACTTC. Its protein is CASSLASGGGRSSYEQYF. Full variable domain (remainder filled in from reference TRBV7-6 and TRBJ2-7): GAGVSQSPRYKVTKRGQDVALRCDPISGHVSLYWYRQALGQGPEFLTYFNYEAQQDKSGLPNDRFSAERPEGSISTLTIQRTEQRDSAMYRCASSLASGGGRSSYEQYFGPGTRLTVT.

This sequence joins TRBV5-1 and TRBJ2-1, with D perhaps TRBD1 (6 bases). Germline CDR1 and CDR2: SGHRS and YFSETQ. This CDR3 contains 16 residues. V lost 0 bases and J lost 6, with 16 bases in between. CDR3 loop: CASSLDPQGTLNEQFF. The CDR3 bases are TGCGCCAGCAGCTTGGACCCCCAGGGGACGCTCAATGAGCAGTTCTTC.

The rearrangement links TRBV5-1 to TRBJ2-7, with 8 bases that match TRBD2. The CDR3 loop spans 15 amino acids. Germline-derived CDR1 and CDR2 are SGHRS and YFSETQ. Trimming cost V 4 bases and J 3 bases; bases outside gene matches: 9. For the CDR3, the DNA is TGCGCCAGCAGCCGGGAGGGGGGCGGCGGCTACGAGCAGTACTTC. Amino acid sequence: CASSREGGGGYEQYF.